This is a list of T cell receptor beta chains from one sample in a study of cytomegalovirus exposure and HLA in healthy donors. Profiled with immunoSEQ multiplex PCR; TCRdb holds only in-frame clones, not every one. The repertoire holds approximately 230,000 clones, about 90% seen once, with 12% in the top ten. The sequenced sample was PBMCs. The receptors here all came from a young man in good health and CMV-seropositive. Each CDR3 is given with its conserved first and last residue. D genes are given only for firm matches. Only some rows state a clone size, as once, few, many or a class for expanded clones.

J gene | V gene | clone size | D gene | CDR3 protein | CDR3 DNA
TRBJ2-2 | TRBV27 | . | . | CASSFTLRGGELFF | TGTGCCAGCAGTTTTACGCTAAGGGGCGGGGAGCTGTTTTTT
TRBJ2-4 | TRBV6-5 | . | TRBD2 | CASGIAGGPGNIQYF | TGTGCCAGCGGCATAGCGGGAGGGCCAGGAAACATTCAGTACTTC
TRBJ1-2 | TRBV29-1 | few | . | CSVGKGAGYTF | TGCAGCGTTGGTAAAGGGGCCGGCTACACCTTC
TRBJ2-3 | TRBV6-4 | . | TRBD1 | CASSKSGTGADTQYF | TGTGCCAGCAGCAAATCCGGGACAGGGGCAGATACGCAGTATTTT
TRBJ2-7 | TRBV7-2 | . | . | CASSLVMWVGSPYEQYF | TGTGCCAGCAGCTTAGTTATGTGGGTCGGGTCGCCCTACGAGCAGTACTTC
TRBJ1-5 | TRBV11-2 | . | . | CASSWSENQPQHF | TGTGCCAGCAGCTGGTCAGAAAATCAGCCCCAGCATTTT
TRBJ2-7 | TRBV6-1 | . | TRBD2 | CASMSSEGGSHEQYF | TGTGCCAGCATGTCATCTGAGGGCGGGAGCCACGAGCAGTACTTC
TRBJ2-1 | TRBV7-6 | . | TRBD1 | CASSLGQGAYNEQFF | TGTGCCAGCAGCCTAGGACAGGGGGCCTACAATGAGCAGTTCTTC
TRBJ1-4 | TRBV6-6 | . | . | CASSYGNNEKLFF | TGTGCCAGCAGTTACGGGAATAATGAAAAACTGTTTTTT
TRBJ2-2 | TRBV6-5 | . | . | CASSHRDTGELFF | TGTGCCAGCAGCCACCGAGACACCGGGGAGCTGTTTTTT
TRBJ1-2 | TRBV27 | . | . | CASSPGTAGGYTF | TGTGCCAGCAGTCCCGGGACCGCGGGTGGCTACACCTTC
TRBJ2-3 | TRBV9 | . | . | CASSVATDIRTDTQYF | TGTGCCAGCAGCGTAGCAACGGACATTCGCACAGATACGCAGTATTTT
TRBJ1-2 | TRBV2 | . | . | CASRLKDTAGYGYTF | TGTGCCAGCAGACTAAAAGACACGGCCGGCTATGGCTACACCTTC
TRBJ1-1 | TRBV11-2 | . | TRBD1 | CASSLAPGQEAFF | TGTGCCAGCAGCTTAGCGCCGGGACAGGAAGCTTTCTTT
TRBJ1-4 | TRBV5-1 | . | . | CASSLEAASKWEKLFF | TGCGCCAGCAGCTTGGAGGCAGCCTCAAAGTGGGAAAAACTGTTTTTT
TRBJ2-3 | TRBV5-1 | . | . | CASRPQGGMSTDTQYF | TGCGCCAGCCGCCCCCAGGGGGGGATGAGCACAGATACGCAGTATTTT
TRBJ1-1 | TRBV30 | . | . | CAWGEGPNTEAFF | TGTGCCTGGGGGGAGGGACCTAACACTGAAGCTTTCTTT
TRBJ2-7 | TRBV6-1 | . | TRBD1 | CASSRTGGDEQYF | TGTGCCAGCAGCCGCACAGGGGGCGACGAGCAGTACTTC
TRBJ1-2 | TRBV5-6 | . | TRBD1 | CASSLAGTGDLWDYGYTF | TGTGCCAGCAGCTTGGCCGGGACAGGAGACCTCTGGGACTATGGCTACACCTTC
TRBJ2-7 | TRBV11-3 | . | TRBD1 | CASSLEGTAASEQYF | TGTGCCAGCAGCTTAGAAGGGACAGCGGCCTCCGAGCAGTACTTC
TRBJ2-3 | TRBV5-5 | once | TRBD2 | CASSLLAGAADTQYF | TGTGCCAGCAGCCTACTAGCGGGAGCAGCAGATACGCAGTATTTT
TRBJ2-3 | TRBV7-9 | . | TRBD2 | CASRRGLADTDTQYF | TGTGCCAGCAGGCGAGGACTAGCGGACACAGATACGCAGTATTTT
TRBJ2-1 | TRBV6-5 | once | TRBD1 | CASSRRGSYNEQFF | TGTGCCAGCAGCCGCAGGGGGTCCTACAATGAGCAGTTCTTC
TRBJ2-6 | TRBV5-1 | . | . | CASSLVASVSSGANVLTF | TGCGCCAGCAGCTTGGTAGCTAGCGTCAGCTCTGGGGCCAACGTCCTGACTTTC
TRBJ2-3 | TRBV2 | . | . | CASTREADTQYF | TGTGCCAGCACCAGGGAGGCAGATACGCAGTATTTT
TRBJ1-1 | TRBV27 | . | . | CASSSYYTEAFF | TGTGCCAGCAGTTCCTACTACACTGAAGCTTTCTTT
TRBJ2-2 | TRBV5-6 | . | TRBD2 | CASSRTSSTGELFF | TGTGCCAGCTCCCGGACTAGCTCCACCGGGGAGCTGTTTTTT
TRBJ1-1 | TRBV30 | . | . | CAWSPSGGVNTEAFF | TGTGCCTGGAGCCCAAGCGGGGGAGTGAACACTGAAGCTTTCTTT
TRBJ2-7 | TRBV10-2 | . | TRBD2 | CASSRLAGYEQYF | TGCGCCAGCAGCCGACTAGCGGGCTACGAGCAGTACTTC
TRBJ2-1 | TRBV10-3 | . | . | CAISEGDFRSYNEQFF | TGTGCCATCAGTGAAGGCGATTTTAGATCCTACAATGAGCAGTTCTTC
TRBJ2-7 | TRBV7-2 | . | . | CASSQNSGPYEQYF | TGTGCCAGCAGCCAAAACTCGGGACCCTACGAGCAGTACTTC
TRBJ2-2 | TRBV6-5 | . | . | CASGSSFTGELFF | TGTGCCAGCGGGAGTTCGTTCACCGGGGAGCTGTTTTTT
TRBJ2-3 | TRBV4-1 | . | . | CASSFQGRERTDTQYF | TGCGCCAGCAGCTTCCAGGGGAGAGAGCGTACAGATACGCAGTATTTT
TRBJ2-5 | TRBV5-1 | . | . | CASSSTRGETQYF | TGCGCCAGCAGCTCCACCCGAGGTGAGACCCAGTACTTC
TRBJ2-1 | TRBV19 | . | . | CASSIGRDLGGNEQFF | TGTGCCAGTAGTATAGGTAGGGACCTAGGGGGCAATGAGCAGTTCTTC
TRBJ1-1 | TRBV9 | . | TRBD1 | CASSVGTGGEYTEAFF | TGTGCCAGCAGCGTAGGGACAGGGGGCGAATACACTGAAGCTTTCTTT
TRBJ1-1 | TRBV5-4 | . | . | CASSLVWEGGTEAFF | TGTGCCAGCAGCTTGGTATGGGAGGGGGGGACTGAAGCTTTCTTT
TRBJ1-1 | TRBV28 | . | . | CASSFSKAGWGRAMNTEAFF | TGTGCCAGCAGTTTTTCGAAAGCGGGGTGGGGCAGGGCTATGAACACTGAAGCTTTCTTT
TRBJ1-2 | TRBV9 | . | TRBD1 | CASSSSRADRGTYGYTF | TGTGCCAGCAGCTCAAGTCGCGCGGACAGGGGGACTTATGGCTACACCTTC
TRBJ1-2 | TRBV18 | few | . | CASSPWQNPSVDGYTF | TGTGCCAGCTCACCATGGCAGAACCCCTCCGTAGATGGCTACACCTTC